A single sample is the source of the 5 T cell receptor beta chains below, sequenced in a study of blood T cell repertoires in COVID-19. This table comes from immunoSEQ multiplex PCR, and its TCRdb copy is limited to in-frame clones, with some not included. This sample has 100,000 or so clones, with 85% to 95% found just once. The sequenced sample was peripheral blood. The receptors shown here come from a man aged 50-59 years with active COVID-19.

This clone was counted once. V is TRBV28 and J is TRBJ1-4, with TRBD1 matching over 8 bases. The germline V gene encodes CDR1 MDHEN and CDR2 SYDVKM. The ends lost 5 bases at V and 8 bases at J; junction bases unmatched: 10. This CDR3 spans 15 amino acids. The CDR3 DNA follows: TGTGCCAGCAGTCCAGGGGGCCCCGGTCGGGAAAAACTGTTTTTT. Its translation is CASSPGGPGREKLFF.

This rearrangement joins TRBV2 to TRBJ1-3; perhaps TRBD1 as D (6 bases). This CDR3 spans 17 amino acids. Germline V gene lookup returns CDR1 SNHLY and CDR2 FYNNEI. Trimming removed 6 bases at V and 2 bases at J, with 20 bases between. In DNA, the CDR3 is TGTGCCAGCAGCAAAGAGGGTGGGACAAGAACTGGAAACACCATATATTTT. It yields the protein CASSKEGGTRTGNTIYF.

The chain carries TRBV3-1 (or the pseudogene TRBV3-2) and TRBJ2-5; D is perhaps TRBD2 (6 bases). This CDR3 is 12 amino acids long. The germline V gene has CDR1 LGHDT and CDR2 YNNKEL (reference sequence). Trimming removed 1 base from V and 9 bases from J, with 9 bases in between. The CDR3 nucleotides are TGTGCCAGCAGCCAAGTGCGCGGGGCCCAGTACTTC. It yields the protein CASSQVRGAQYF.

This chain joins TRBV11-2 and TRBJ1-3, with D hard to call. The CDR3 length is 12 residues. V was trimmed by 2 bases and J by 4 bases, leaving 3 bases between them. Germline assignment: CDR1 SGHAT and CDR2 FQNNGV. The DNA for the CDR3 is TGTGCCAGCAGCTTACCAGGAAACACCATATATTTT. Amino acids: CASSLPGNTIYF.

The rearrangement links TRBV7-3 to TRBJ2-1, with 7 bases lining up with TRBD2. Per the germline V gene, CDR1 is SGHTA and CDR2 is FQGTGA. The J segment lost 8 bases and the V segment lost 2 bases, leaving 3 bases of the junction unmatched. This CDR3 region has 13 residues. Here the CDR3 reads CASSLFTSDEQFF. DNA for the CDR3: TGTGCCAGCAGCTTATTCACTAGCGATGAGCAGTTCTTC.